Each of the 14 T cell receptor beta chains below was sequenced from the same sample in a study of T-cell reconstitution after alpha-beta-depleted transplantation in children. The TCRbeta library was prepared with unique molecular identifiers. TCRdb independently ran MiXCR on the PCR reads; one entry per CDR3 protein. The sample yields around 450,000 distinct CDR3 sequences, 10% seen once. This sample comprised PBMCs, obtained before TCRalphabeta/CD19-depleted stem cell transplant. The receptors were sampled from a child aged 2-15 years with inherited bone marrow failure, due to receive a stem cell transplant.

The sample holds many counts of this clonotype. The chain recombines TRBV7-2 with TRBJ2-2; 9 nucleotides agree with TRBD2. The CDR3 totals 18 residues. The V gene's germline CDR1 is SGHTA and CDR2 FQGNSA. V gave up 3 bases and J gave up 1 base; unmatched junction bases: 9. CDR3 DNA sequence: TGTGCCAGCAGCTTCTCCCTTAGCGGGAGAAGGAACACCGGGGAGCTGTTTTTT. Translating gives CASSFSLSGRRNTGELFF.

This clonotype was counted at least ten times. The chain joins TRBV27 to TRBJ2-4; no definite D call. With 0 bases removed from V and 2 bases from J, the gap between germline ends came to 2 bases. Germline values: CDR1 MNHEY, CDR2 SMNVEV (reference sequence). The CDR3 runs 13 residues. The CDR3 here is CASSLSPKNIQYF. CDR3 coding DNA: TGTGCCAGCAGTTTATCCCCCAAAAACATTCAGTACTTC.

This clonotype has ten or more counts. The chain is built from TRBV6-1 and TRBJ2-1; no firm D call. Germline V gene lookup returns CDR1 MNHNS and CDR2 SASEGT. V lost 6 bases and J lost 3, with 12 bases in between. The CDR3 spans 14 residues. The CDR3, as DNA: TGTGCCAGCAGACTATCGGTGGGCTACAATGAGCAGTTCTTC. This encodes CASRLSVGYNEQFF.

The sample holds many counts of this clonotype. The chain links TRBV18 to TRBJ2-3; no clear D gene. Between the trimmed V and J ends, which lost 4 bases and 5 bases, there was a span of 13 bases. The CDR3 is 14 residues long. Germline CDR1 reads KGHSH; CDR2 reads LQKENI. The CDR3 sequence: CASSQPSPKDTQYF. As DNA, the CDR3 is TGTGCCAGCTCACAACCCTCCCCCAAAGATACGCAGTATTTT. The whole variable domain, remainder taken from reference TRBV18 and TRBJ2-3, is NAGVMQNPRHLVRRRGQEARLRCSPMKGHSHVYWYRQLPEEGLKFMVYLQKENIIDESGMPKERFSAEFPKEGPSILRIQQVVRGDSAAYFCASSQPSPKDTQYFGPGTRLTVL.

This clonotype came up many times. The chain recombines TRBV29-1 with TRBJ2-3; D is possibly TRBD2 (5 bases). Per the germline V gene, CDR1 is SQVTM and CDR2 is ANQGSEA. Trimming removed 6 bases from V and 5 bases from J, with 21 bases in between. This CDR3 has 15 residues. The CDR3 nucleotides are TGCAGCGTCATCGGGCGAGCGGAGCCGGGAGATACGCAGTATTTT. This translates into CSVIGRAEPGDTQYF.

This clonotype was counted at least ten times. This chain uses TRBV7-9 with TRBJ2-7; TRBD2 is a possible D gene (5 bases). The CDR3 is 14 amino acids. Germline V gene data show CDR1 as SEHNR and CDR2 as FQNEAQ (reference sequence). Trimming removed 4 bases at V and 2 bases at J, with 12 bases between. In DNA form, the CDR3 reads TGTGCCAGCAGCTACGGGGAGCGTGCCTACGAGCAGTACTTC. This codes for CASSYGERAYEQYF. Full variable domain (remainder filled in from reference TRBV7-9 and TRBJ2-7): DTGVSQNPRHKITKRGQNVTFRCDPISEHNRLYWYRQTLGQGPEFLTYFQNEAQLEKSRLLSDRFSAERPKGSFSTLEIQRTEQGDSAMYLCASSYGERAYEQYFGPGTRLTVT.

There are a few counts of this clonotype. The CDR3 reads CSATPGQGITYEQYF. CDR3 sequence (DNA): TGCAGTGCTACCCCGGGTCAGGGGATTACCTACGAGCAGTACTTC. The chain recombines TRBV20-1 with TRBJ2-7; tentative D call: TRBD1 (6 bases). The CDR3 has 15 amino acids. Germline CDR1 DFQATT, CDR2 SNEGSKA (reference sequence). Trimming cost V 4 bases and J 2 bases, with 18 bases left between them.

This clonotype was found many times. This chain uses TRBV12-3 or TRBV12-4 with TRBJ2-7; possibly TRBD1 for D (6 bases). Trimming pared 5 bases from V and 5 bases from J, leaving 16 bases between. The CDR3 consists of 14 residues. The DNA for the CDR3 is TGTGCCAGCAGTAGACAGGTACAGTCCCACGAGCAGTACTTC. Translated, it gives CASSRQVQSHEQYF.

At least ten counts were recorded for this clonotype. The rearrangement joins TRBV5-1 to TRBJ2-1, with D uncertain. This CDR3 region has 13 residues. Germline lookup yields CDR1 SGHRS and CDR2 YFSETQ. Deletions cut 0 bases from V and 4 bases from J, with 5 bases between. CDR3 sequence: CASSLDGYNEQFF. In nucleotides, the CDR3 is TGCGCCAGCAGCTTGGACGGATACAATGAGCAGTTCTTC.

The J gene is TRBJ2-7, the V gene TRBV30, with D possibly being TRBD1 or TRBD2 (5 bases each). The CDR3 length is 14 residues. Trimming removed 3 bases from V and 2 bases from J, with 14 bases in between. Germline CDR1 GTSNPN, CDR2 SVGIG (reference sequence). The CDR3 DNA follows: TGTGCCTGGAGGCCGGGGCCGATTACCTACGAGCAGTACTTC. Translated, it gives CAWRPGPITYEQYF.

The chain couples TRBV10-3 to TRBJ2-1; D is unclear. Germline assignment: CDR1 ENHRY and CDR2 SYGVKD. This CDR3 has 13 amino acids. The V end lost 0 bases, the J end lost 4 bases, and 4 bases lay between the germline ends. The CDR3 spells CAISESWYNEQFF. DNA for the CDR3: TGTGCCATCAGTGAGTCGTGGTACAATGAGCAGTTCTTC.

This clonotype was recorded at least ten times. The chain links TRBV27 to TRBJ1-4; D is possibly TRBD1 (6 bases). The germline V gene encodes CDR1 MNHEY and CDR2 SMNVEV (reference sequence). The CDR3 length is 17 residues. With 5 bases removed from V and 0 bases from J, the gap between germline ends came to 16 bases. The CDR3 loop reads CASSITGFHATNEKLFF. The CDR3 DNA sequence: TGTGCCAGCAGTATTACAGGGTTCCACGCAACTAATGAAAAACTGTTTTTT.

This clonotype was detected a few times. The chain employs TRBV20-1 and TRBJ1-2, with 9 positions matching TRBD1. This CDR3 region has 17 residues. The germline gives CDR1 DFQATT, CDR2 SNEGSKA (reference sequence). V lost 0 bases and J lost 2; bases outside the gene matches: 10. The CDR3 coding sequence is TGCAGTGCTAGAGATCTGTTGGGGACAGGGCCCAACTATGGCTACACCTTC. It translates to CSARDLLGTGPNYGYTF.

This clonotype has a count of ten or more. The gene calls are TRBV11-2 and TRBJ2-3; D not certain. V was clipped by 0 bases and J by 1 base, with 14 bases between them. Germline-derived CDR1 and CDR2 are SGHAT and FQNNGV. The CDR3 has 17 residues. The CDR3 loop is CASSLDVYVSGTDTQYF. As DNA, the CDR3 is TGTGCCAGCAGCTTAGATGTCTACGTATCGGGCACAGATACGCAGTATTTT.